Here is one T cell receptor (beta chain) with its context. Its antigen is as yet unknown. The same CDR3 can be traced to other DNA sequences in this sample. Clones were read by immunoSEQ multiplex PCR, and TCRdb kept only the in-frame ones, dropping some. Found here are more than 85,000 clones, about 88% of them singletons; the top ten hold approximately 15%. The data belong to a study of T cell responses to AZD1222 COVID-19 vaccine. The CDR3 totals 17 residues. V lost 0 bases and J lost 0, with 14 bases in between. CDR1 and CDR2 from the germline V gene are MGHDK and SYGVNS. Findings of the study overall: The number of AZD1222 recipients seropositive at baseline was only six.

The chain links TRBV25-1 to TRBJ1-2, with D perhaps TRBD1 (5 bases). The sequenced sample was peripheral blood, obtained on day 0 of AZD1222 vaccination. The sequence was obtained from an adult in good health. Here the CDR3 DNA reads TGTGCCAGCAGTGAATATCAGGTGGGGGGGACTAACTATGGCTACACCTTC. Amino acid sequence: CASSEYQVGGTNYGYTF.